The clone carrying this TCR beta chain has a handful of counts. Its target is not known. The identical CDR3 is also encoded by other nucleotide sequences in the sample. This sample stems from a study of OX40 agonist ivuxolimab in advanced cancers. At the level of the study: Ivuxolimab, an agonist antibody against OX40 (CD134), was given to patients. Having had anti-PD-1, anti-PD-L1 or anti-CTLA-4 therapy before was allowed, and about 40% had some.

Findings and caveats of the study: With doses of 0.1 to 3.0 mg/kg, CD4+ and CD8+ blood T cells had undergone clonal expansion by week 6. Relative to CD4+ cells, CD8+ T cells on average had more expanded clones.

Assay used: immunoSEQ multiplex PCR; TCRdb lists only in-frame clones, some missing. In the table there are some 55,000 clones, 80% of which are singletons. Sequencing was performed on CD4+ or CD8+ T cells sorted from blood, taken in a trial of the OX40 agonist ivuxolimab. The clonotype was recovered from an adult with an advanced solid tumor such as melanoma, head and neck, liver or kidney cancer.

The chain's CDR3 is CASSIRPEETQYF. The DNA for the CDR3 is TGTGCCAGTAGTATACGGCCGGAAGAGACCCAGTACTTC. The J gene is TRBJ2-5, the V gene TRBV19; D not certain. The V end was cut by 2 bases, the J end by 3 bases, with 7 bases between. The CDR3 contains 13 residues. CDR1 is LNHDA, CDR2 SQIVND, per germline (reference sequence).